The text below deals with one TCR beta chain. What this receptor recognizes is not known. The sample holds no much larger clone one base away, and base qualities are not on file. Amplification of TCR beta CDR3 regions was carried out from RNA transcripts. For the first round of RT-PCR on the TCR CDR3, the HTBI primer set was used together with the Qiagen OneStep RT-PCR kit. Libraries were constructed in a second round of multiplex PCR, after which size selection and purification were performed. Sequencing of the libraries was done on an Illumina HiSeq2000 using paired-end 100 bp reads. Per the authors' processing: SOAPnuke was used to process the raw data, removing reads that contained adapters or uncalled bases, had a mean Phred below 15, or lacked an exact match to the constant primer or identifier. COPE v1.2.5 was used to merge the high-quality paired reads, and each unique nucleotide sequence was defined as a clonotype. MiTCR v1.1 was used to align clonotypes to the IMGT TRBV, TRBD and TRBJ reference segments. Only V-J combinations with frequency above 0.0001, covering 99% to 99.2% of repertoires, were analysed. The TCS score was defined as the ratio of F50 (clonal expansion) to E x V (chaos), calculated using BLOSUM62-based TCRdist between CDR3 peptides within each V-J. Welch's t-statistics and random forest reduced just over 500 V-J features to roughly 13, which were used in a naive Bayes classifier (R e1071). The public reads were quality trimmed at Q25 with fastp and then assembled into clones with MiXCR by TCRdb, keeping productive beta chains. Merged by CDR3 protein, the rows form single entries marked with the most common genes and DNA. TCRdb, rather than the study authors, made the V and J calls. For this sample there are about 270,000 distinct CDR3 sequences; roughly a quarter appear just once. Roughly 40% of the sample belongs to the ten largest clones.

Ophthalmopathy patients had moderately to severely active disease, Clinical Activity Score of at least 3, NOSPECS grade of at least 4, and duration under 3 months. Any patient with an uncontrolled infection, another autoimmune disease, pregnancy or lactation was excluded. Diagnoses were established on the basis of clinical symptoms, serum thyroxine and TRAb, thyroid ultrasound, and orbital computed tomography. PBMCs were separated from over 9 ml of fresh peripheral blood using Ficoll-Paque density gradient centrifugation. Trizol reagent was used to extract total RNA, and RNA quality was then checked on an Agilent 2100 Bioanalyzer. The data derive from a study of T cells in Graves' hyperthyroidism and ophthalmopathy (dated by TCRdb to between 2018 and 2020). With respect to the entire study: Peripheral blood samples were taken at initial diagnosis, before any treatment was given. In more than 5 Graves' hyperthyroidism patients, the study also compared T-cell repertoires from thyroid tissue with T-cell repertoires from blood. TCR Vbeta CDR3 sequencing of 140 or so peripheral blood samples (around 45 ophthalmopathy, 75 or so hyperthyroidism and some 17 progressor patients) is reported in the paper. To identify distinguishing TCR V-J signatures, a discovery cohort of around 100 patients was used, comprising 43 with Graves' ophthalmopathy and approximately 58 with stable Graves' hyperthyroidism. The approximately 98 discovery patients were randomly divided into training and test sets at a 7:3 ratio. Whether ophthalmopathy could be predicted prospectively was tested in an independent validation cohort made up of approximately 19 hyperthyroidism patients plus 17 patients who later progressed to ophthalmopathy. Following sampling, methimazole starting at 30 mg daily was given to hyperthyroidism patients, and high-dose intravenous methylprednisolone was given to ophthalmopathy patients.

The germline V gene provides CDR1 MDHEN and CDR2 SYDVKM. The CDR3 has 16 amino acids, counting the end cysteine and phenylalanine. CDR3 DNA only is kept here, 48 bases in frame from base 1. Cut back by 5 bases and 14 bases, the V and J ends lie 30 bases apart. What the work shows at the level of the full study, not this receptor alone: Sample size was not statistically predetermined, and blinding of investigators to group allocation was not performed. In validation, progression to ophthalmopathy was predicted by the model with nearly 71% sensitivity and 72.22% specificity, a median of approximately 7.1 months before onset. Blood samples also contained most of the expanded thyroid clonotypes (frequency above 0.001), which suggests that blood repertoires may reflect thyroid immune responses. Ophthalmopathy was separated from stable hyperthyroidism by a 13 V-J signature model, with just over 85% sensitivity and approximately 81% specificity obtained in cross-validation and 80%/75% obtained in testing.

The sequenced material came from blood. The chain was built from TRBV28 and TRBJ2-5, with the D gene not clear enough to name. The sequence was collected from a woman between 40 and 55 years old with Graves' ophthalmopathy. The base sequence is TGTGCCAGCAGTCCCCTAACGTCTTTGTACCAAGAGACCCTCTACTTC. Its amino acids are CASSPLTSLYQETLYF.